The rows below give T cell receptor beta chains drawn from one sample of a study of T-cell reconstitution after alpha-beta-depleted transplantation in children. Via MiXCR, TCRdb re-called the PCR reads, giving one row per CDR3 protein. Among some 150,000 distinct CDR3 sequences listed, 8.5% to 10% were seen once. The source was PBMCs, mostly from graft donor cells, collected 180 days after TCRalphabeta/CD19-depleted stem cell transplant. All receptors come from a female patient between 2 and 10 years old who had a stem cell transplant for congenital amegakaryocytic thrombocytopenia, so the T cells may come from the graft donor. CDR3s include the opening cysteine and the closing phenylalanine or tryptophan. D genes are given only for firm matches. A row's size may be missing; if present it is once, few, many or a size class.

abundance | d_gene | j_gene | v_gene | CDR3aa | CDR3nt
- | TRBD1 | TRBJ2-7 | TRBV5-1 | CASSQYRGGGQAYEQYF | TGCGCCAGCAGCCAATACCGGGGCGGCGGACAGGCCTACGAGCAGTACTTC
many | TRBD1 | TRBJ1-2 | TRBV12-3/TRBV12-4 | CASSSRTGWAF | TGTGCCAGCAGTTCGAGGACAGGGTGGGCCTTC
- | TRBD1 | TRBJ2-3 | TRBV20-1 | CSAWTGSFTDTQYF | TGCAGTGCATGGACAGGGTCTTTCACAGATACGCAGTATTTT
many | - | TRBJ1-6 | TRBV9 | CASSVRSGYNSPLHF | TGTGCCAGCAGCGTAAGGTCAGGGTATAATTCACCCCTCCACTTT
- | TRBD1 | TRBJ2-1 | TRBV7-8 | CASSLHGTAYNEQFF | TGTGCCAGCAGCTTACACGGGACAGCCTACAATGAGCAGTTCTTC
- | - | TRBJ2-1 | TRBV6-5 | CASSYSLGRSQQFF | TGTGCCAGCAGTTACTCTTTGGGTCGTAGTCAGCAGTTCTTC
- | TRBD1 | TRBJ2-7 | TRBV27 | CASRGGKRDRGAYEQYF | TGTGCCAGCAGAGGGGGAAAACGGGACAGGGGTGCCTACGAGCAGTACTTC
many | - | TRBJ1-4 | TRBV28 | CASSFSLGYGVNEKLFF | TGTGCCAGCAGTTTCAGTCTGGGGTATGGGGTGAATGAAAAACTGTTTTTT
- | TRBD2 | TRBJ2-1 | TRBV20-1 | CSAGGTSGMDEQFF | TGCAGTGCTGGGGGGACTAGCGGGATGGATGAGCAGTTCTTC
few | - | TRBJ2-1 | TRBV25-1 | CASIGLARSYNEQFF | TGTGCCAGCATAGGACTCGCGAGATCCTACAATGAGCAGTTCTTC
few | - | TRBJ2-5 | TRBV7-2 | CASSLWRLQETQYF | TGTGCCAGCAGCTTGTGGCGGCTCCAAGAGACCCAGTACTTC
- | - | TRBJ2-3 | TRBV12-3/TRBV12-4 | CASSIRLTDTQYF | TGTGCCAGCAGCATTCGCCTCACAGATACGCAGTATTTT
- | - | TRBJ2-7 | TRBV30 | CAWSAGRGRQAYEQYF | TGTGCCTGGAGTGCGGGCCGGGGCCGACAAGCCTACGAGCAGTACTTC
many | - | TRBJ2-2 | TRBV3-1 | CASRRSRSNTGELFF | TGTGCCAGCAGAAGGAGCCGGTCCAACACCGGGGAGCTGTTTTTT
many | TRBD1 | TRBJ2-7 | TRBV20-1 | CSARRTGGAEQYF | TGCAGTGCTAGGAGGACAGGGGGCGCCGAGCAGTACTTC
many | - | TRBJ1-1 | TRBV10-3 | CAISARDGANTEAFF | TGTGCCATCAGTGCCCGAGACGGCGCCAACACTGAAGCTTTCTTT
many | - | TRBJ2-3 | TRBV7-3 | CASSSGVFPDTQYF | TGTGCCAGCAGTTCCGGAGTTTTCCCAGATACGCAGTATTTT
few | - | TRBJ2-1 | TRBV29-1 | CSVEDPRQHEQFF | TGCAGCGTTGAAGACCCCAGACAGCATGAGCAGTTCTTC
- | TRBD2 | TRBJ2-1 | TRBV30 | CAWGEGLAINEQFF | TGTGCCTGGGGGGAGGGACTAGCGATCAATGAGCAGTTCTTC
many | - | TRBJ2-5 | TRBV23-1 | CASSQSKLTTMYTETQYF | TGCGCCAGCAGTCAATCCAAACTAACGACTATGTATACGGAGACCCAGTACTTC
many | TRBD1 | TRBJ2-1 | TRBV20-1 | CSVAGTGGYEQFF | TGCAGTGTTGCTGGGACAGGGGGCTATGAGCAGTTCTTC
few | TRBD1 | TRBJ2-7 | TRBV5-1 | CASSKDRGQAYEQYF | TGCGCCAGCAGCAAGGACAGGGGGCAGGCCTACGAGCAGTACTTC
- | - | TRBJ2-3 | TRBV6-2/TRBV6-3 | CASSDLAGTDTQYF | TGTGCCAGCAGTGATTTAGCGGGCACAGATACGCAGTATTTT
- | - | TRBJ2-6 | TRBV5-8 | CASSPYRGTAGANVLTF | TGTGCCAGCAGCCCCTATAGAGGGACGGCTGGGGCCAACGTCCTGACTTTC
many | - | TRBJ2-3 | TRBV20-1 | CSASLRTDTQYF | TGCAGTGCTAGTCTGAGGACAGATACGCAGTATTTT
many | TRBD1 | TRBJ2-5 | TRBV12-3/TRBV12-4 | CASSYRGEETQYF | TGTGCCAGCAGCTACAGGGGAGAAGAGACCCAGTACTTC
many | TRBD2 | TRBJ2-1 | TRBV27 | CASSLLAGGPNWYEQFF | TGTGCCAGCAGTTTACTAGCGGGAGGGCCCAATTGGTATGAGCAGTTCTTC
many | - | TRBJ1-3 | TRBV5-1 | CASSLWGSGNTIYF | TGCGCCAGCAGCTTGTGGGGATCTGGAAACACCATATATTTT
- | - | TRBJ2-7 | TRBV20-1 | CSAREPRGVEQYF | TGCAGTGCTAGAGAACCCAGGGGGGTCGAGCAGTACTTC
many | - | TRBJ2-3 | TRBV10-3 | CAICGRGSADTQYF | TGTGCCATCTGTGGGAGGGGGTCGGCAGATACGCAGTATTTT
many | TRBD2 | TRBJ2-3 | TRBV29-1 | CSVLTSSDTQYF | TGCAGCGTATTGACTAGCTCAGATACGCAGTATTTT
many | - | TRBJ1-1 | TRBV20-1 | CSASQTANTEAFF | TGCAGTGCTAGCCAAACAGCGAACACTGAAGCTTTCTTT
- | - | TRBJ1-6 | TRBV20-1 | CSARDRDRLTYNSPLHF | TGCAGTGCTAGAGACCGCGACCGATTAACCTATAATTCACCCCTCCACTTT
many | - | TRBJ1-4 | TRBV7-9 | CASSRRKTNEKLFF | TGTGCCAGCAGCCGACGGAAGACTAATGAAAAACTGTTTTTT
many | - | TRBJ2-7 | TRBV27 | CASSLHRGSNEQYF | TGTGCCAGCAGTTTACATCGGGGGTCCAACGAGCAGTACTTC
- | TRBD2 | TRBJ2-1 | TRBV10-3 | CAISPLAGDSYNEQFF | TGTGCCATCAGCCCACTAGCGGGAGACTCCTACAATGAGCAGTTCTTC
many | - | TRBJ2-2 | TRBV28 | CASSFPTISNGELFF | TGTGCCAGCAGTTTTCCGACAATTTCCAACGGGGAGCTGTTTTTT
many | - | TRBJ1-2 | TRBV29-1 | CSVEDTHYGYTF | TGCAGCGTCGAGGACACCCACTATGGCTACACCTTC
many | - | TRBJ1-5 | TRBV20-1 | CSAGRNSNQPQHF | TGCAGTGCTGGACGGAATAGCAATCAGCCCCAGCATTTT
- | TRBD2 | TRBJ2-2 | TRBV4-1 | CASSHRGLENTGELFF | TGCGCCAGCAGCCATAGGGGACTAGAGAACACCGGGGAGCTGTTTTTT
few | - | TRBJ2-7 | TRBV7-9 | CASSTGTTYEQYF | TGTGCCAGCAGCACCGGGACGACCTACGAGCAGTACTTC
- | - | TRBJ2-1 | TRBV9 | CASSVGSPNEQFF | TGTGCCAGCAGCGTGGGTAGCCCCAATGAGCAGTTCTTC
many | TRBD1 | TRBJ1-2 | TRBV5-1 | CASSLDSPRGYGYTF | TGCGCCAGCAGCTTGGATTCACCCAGGGGGTATGGCTACACCTTC
many | TRBD2 | TRBJ2-3 | TRBV20-1 | CSARGASGGTQYF | TGCAGTGCTAGAGGGGCTAGCGGTGGTACGCAGTATTTT
many | TRBD1 | TRBJ1-2 | TRBV29-1 | CSVEGQGASGYTF | TGCAGCGTTGAGGGGCAGGGGGCCTCTGGCTACACCTTC
many | - | TRBJ1-2 | TRBV5-1 | CASSTYGEGYTF | TGCGCCAGCAGCACGTATGGGGAAGGCTACACCTTC
many | - | TRBJ2-7 | TRBV7-9 | CASTEDSYYEQYF | TGTGCCAGCACCGAGGACTCCTACTACGAGCAGTACTTC
many | - | TRBJ2-7 | TRBV20-1 | CSAVLAWSYEQYF | TGCAGTGCTGTCCTAGCGTGGTCCTACGAGCAGTACTTC
many | - | TRBJ2-3 | TRBV10-3 | CAAASGAADTQYF | TGTGCCGCCGCATCAGGGGCCGCAGATACGCAGTATTTT
many | TRBD2 | TRBJ2-3 | TRBV12-3/TRBV12-4 | CASSPRLAGGRDTQYF | TGTGCCAGCAGTCCCCGACTAGCGGGGGGCCGGGATACGCAGTATTTT
- | TRBD2 | TRBJ2-1 | TRBV5-1 | CASSPSLLAGGYNEQFF | TGCGCCAGCAGCCCATCCTTACTAGCGGGGGGCTACAATGAGCAGTTCTTC
many | - | TRBJ2-5 | TRBV5-1 | CASNSGGETQYF | TGCGCCAGCAATTCTGGAGGGGAGACCCAGTACTTC
- | - | TRBJ1-5 | TRBV7-8 | CAPDINQPQHF | TGTGCCCCCGACATAAATCAGCCCCAGCATTTT
- | - | TRBJ2-7 | TRBV10-3 | CAISESPREQYF | TGTGCCATCAGTGAGTCTCCCCGCGAGCAGTACTTC
- | - | TRBJ2-7 | TRBV10-2 | CASRGDTLTYEQYF | TGCGCCAGCAGGGGCGACACGTTAACTTACGAGCAGTACTTC
few | - | TRBJ1-6 | TRBV3-1 | CASSQEWGSPLHF | TGTGCCAGCAGCCAAGAATGGGGCTCACCCCTCCACTTT
many | TRBD2 | TRBJ2-1 | TRBV5-1 | CASSGATSGGEREQFF | TGCGCCAGCAGCGGAGCGACTAGCGGGGGGGAGCGTGAGCAGTTCTTC
- | - | TRBJ2-7 | TRBV5-1 | CASSQGVPVAEQYF | TGCGCCAGCAGCCAGGGCGTTCCCGTAGCGGAGCAGTACTTC
few | - | TRBJ2-3 | TRBV4-3 | CASSQEVRDQVHF | TGCGCCAGCAGCCAAGAGGTCAGGGACCAAGTGCATTTT